This T cell receptor beta chain stems from a study of T cells in Graves' hyperthyroidism and ophthalmopathy. Background on the study: Sampling of peripheral blood happened at initial diagnosis, prior to any treatment. Study results and limitations: The blood repertoire included most of the expanded thyroid clonotypes above 0.001.

RNA transcripts gave rise to amplified TCR beta CDR3 regions. HTBI primers were employed in a first-round RT-PCR of the TCR CDR3. TCRdb recomputed calls from the multiplex PCR reads with MiXCR, one row per CDR3 protein. Altogether about 370,000 distinct CDR3 sequences are present, 15% being singletons, with the ten largest covering roughly 19%. The ends were cut back, 3 bases at V and 8 bases at J, with 13 bases in the middle. CDR3 length: 13 amino acids. The germline V gene has CDR1 SGHAT and CDR2 FQNNGV. Clinical symptoms, serum thyroxine, TRAb, thyroid ultrasound and orbital computed tomography informed diagnoses. Fresh peripheral blood, around 9.2 ml of it, supplied the PBMCs. This clonotype was observed many times. As yet, its antigen is unknown.

This clonotype was obtained from a woman aged 55 to 70 with Graves' ophthalmopathy. The chain recombines TRBV11-2 with TRBJ1-2; tentatively, D is TRBD1 (5 bases). The specimen sequenced was blood. The CDR3 DNA follows: TGTGCCAGCAGCTTTTGGGGGGAGGGCGGCTACACCTTC. It yields the protein CASSFWGEGGYTF.